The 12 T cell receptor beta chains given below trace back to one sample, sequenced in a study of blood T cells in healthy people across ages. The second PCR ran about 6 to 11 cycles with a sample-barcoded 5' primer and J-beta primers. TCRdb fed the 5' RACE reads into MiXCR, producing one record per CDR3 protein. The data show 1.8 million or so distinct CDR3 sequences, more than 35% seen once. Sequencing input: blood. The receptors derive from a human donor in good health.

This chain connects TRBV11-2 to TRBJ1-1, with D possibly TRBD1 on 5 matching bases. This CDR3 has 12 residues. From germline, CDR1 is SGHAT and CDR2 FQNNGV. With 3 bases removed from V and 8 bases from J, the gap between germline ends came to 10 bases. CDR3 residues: CASSFEKGEAFF. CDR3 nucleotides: TGTGCCAGCAGCTTCGAAAAGGGGGAAGCTTTCTTT.

The CDR3 coding sequence is TGTGCCAGCATATTAGAGGTGAACACTGAAGCTTTCTTT. Amino acids: CASILEVNTEAFF. This rearrangement joins TRBV2 to TRBJ1-1; D uncertain. The ends were cut back, 7 bases at V and 0 bases at J, with 9 bases in the middle. The CDR3 is made up of 13 amino acids. Germline values: CDR1 SNHLY, CDR2 FYNNEI.

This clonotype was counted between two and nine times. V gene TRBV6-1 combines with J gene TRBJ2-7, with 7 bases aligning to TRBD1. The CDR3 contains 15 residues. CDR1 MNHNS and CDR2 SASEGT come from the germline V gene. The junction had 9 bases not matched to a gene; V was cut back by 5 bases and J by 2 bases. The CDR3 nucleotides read TGTGCCAGCAGTTTATACCTGGGACAGCCCTACGAGCAGTACTTC. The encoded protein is CASSLYLGQPYEQYF.

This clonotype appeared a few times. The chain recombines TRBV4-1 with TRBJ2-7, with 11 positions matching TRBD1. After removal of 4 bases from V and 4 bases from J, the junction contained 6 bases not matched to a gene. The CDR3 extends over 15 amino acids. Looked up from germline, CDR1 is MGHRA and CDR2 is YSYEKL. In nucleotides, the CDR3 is TGCGCCAGCAGCCCAGGACAGGGGGCTTGGTACGAGCAGTACTTC. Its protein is CASSPGQGAWYEQYF.

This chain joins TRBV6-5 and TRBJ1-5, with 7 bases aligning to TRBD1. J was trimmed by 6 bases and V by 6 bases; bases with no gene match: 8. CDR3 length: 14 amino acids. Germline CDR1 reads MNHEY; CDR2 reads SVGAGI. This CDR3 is CASSQTGSGQPQHF. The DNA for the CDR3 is TGTGCCAGCAGCCAGACAGGGTCGGGTCAGCCCCAGCATTTT.

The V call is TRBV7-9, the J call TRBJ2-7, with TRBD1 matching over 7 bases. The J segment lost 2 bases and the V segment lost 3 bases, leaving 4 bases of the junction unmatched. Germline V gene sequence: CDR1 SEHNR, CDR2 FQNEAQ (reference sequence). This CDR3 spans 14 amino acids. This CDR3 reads CASSFTGEPYEQYF. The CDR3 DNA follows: TGTGCCAGCAGCTTTACAGGGGAACCCTACGAGCAGTACTTC.

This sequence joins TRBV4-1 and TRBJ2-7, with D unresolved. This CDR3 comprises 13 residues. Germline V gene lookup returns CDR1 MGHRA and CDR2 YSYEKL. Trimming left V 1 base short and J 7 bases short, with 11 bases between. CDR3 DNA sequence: TGCGCCAGCAGCCAAGTCTTAGTCGGGGAGCAGTACTTC. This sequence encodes CASSQVLVGEQYF.

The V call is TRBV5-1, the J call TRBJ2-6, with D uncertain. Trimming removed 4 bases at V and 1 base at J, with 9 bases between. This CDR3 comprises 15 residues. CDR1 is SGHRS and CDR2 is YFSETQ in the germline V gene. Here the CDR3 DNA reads TGCGCCAGCAGCCCGTACGCATCTGGGGCCAACGTCCTGACTTTC. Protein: CASSPYASGANVLTF.

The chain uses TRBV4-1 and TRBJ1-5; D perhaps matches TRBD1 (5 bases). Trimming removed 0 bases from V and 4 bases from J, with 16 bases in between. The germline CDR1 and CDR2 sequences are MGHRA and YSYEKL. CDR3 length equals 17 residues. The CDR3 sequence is CASSQDYLTDVNQPQHF. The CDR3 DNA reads TGCGCCAGCAGCCAAGATTATCTGACAGATGTGAATCAGCCCCAGCATTTT.

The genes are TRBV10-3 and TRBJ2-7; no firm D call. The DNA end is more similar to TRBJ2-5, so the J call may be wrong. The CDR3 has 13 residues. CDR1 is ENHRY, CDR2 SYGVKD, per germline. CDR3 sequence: CAISVGQRETQYF. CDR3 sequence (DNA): TGTGCCATCAGTGTTGGGCAGCGAGAGACCCAGTACTTC.

CDR3 sequence: CSARERRGGLETQYF. CDR3 bases: TGCAGTGCTAGAGAACGTCGGGGGGGCCTCGAGACCCAGTACTTC. The chain employs TRBV20-1 and TRBJ2-5; 8 bases align to TRBD2. V lost 0 bases, J lost 5 bases, and 8 bases stayed unmatched. The germline V gene encodes CDR1 DFQATT and CDR2 SNEGSKA (reference sequence). The CDR3 totals 15 residues.

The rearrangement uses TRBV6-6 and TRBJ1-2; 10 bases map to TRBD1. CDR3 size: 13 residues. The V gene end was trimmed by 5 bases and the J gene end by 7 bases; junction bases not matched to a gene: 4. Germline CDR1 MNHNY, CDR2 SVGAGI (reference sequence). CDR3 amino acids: CASSAGTGAGYTF. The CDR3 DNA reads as TGTGCCAGCAGTGCCGGGACAGGGGCTGGCTACACCTTC.